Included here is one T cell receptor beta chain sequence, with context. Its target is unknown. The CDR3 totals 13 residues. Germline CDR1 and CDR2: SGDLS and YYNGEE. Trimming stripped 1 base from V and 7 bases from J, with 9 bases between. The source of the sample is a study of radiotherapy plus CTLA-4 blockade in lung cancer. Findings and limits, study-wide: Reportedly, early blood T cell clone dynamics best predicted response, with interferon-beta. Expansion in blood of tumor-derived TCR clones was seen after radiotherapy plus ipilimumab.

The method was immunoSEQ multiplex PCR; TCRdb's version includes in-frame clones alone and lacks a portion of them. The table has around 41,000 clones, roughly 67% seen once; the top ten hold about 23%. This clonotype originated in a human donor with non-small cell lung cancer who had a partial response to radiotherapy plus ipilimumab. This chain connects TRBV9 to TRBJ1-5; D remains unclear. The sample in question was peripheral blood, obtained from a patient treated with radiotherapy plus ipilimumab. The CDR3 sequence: CASSVSGGQPQHF. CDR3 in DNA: TGTGCCAGCAGCGTATCGGGCGGGCAGCCCCAGCATTTT.